The 18 T cell receptor beta chains given below trace back to one sample, sequenced in a study of T cell responses to AZD1222 COVID-19 vaccine. TCRdb's copy holds only in-frame clones and misses some; the assay was immunoSEQ multiplex PCR. The sample lists roughly 100,000 clones, about 89% occurring once. Sequences were derived from peripheral blood, sampled on day 0 of AZD1222 vaccination. All receptors come from an adult in good health.

This rearrangement joins TRBV21-1 to TRBJ1-2; the D segment call TRBD1 is taken from the table without a DNA check. TRBV21-1 is noted as a pseudogene. The CDR3 runs to 15 residues. CDR3 sequence (DNA): TGTGCCAGCAGCCCTTGTGGTAACAGGCCATATGGCTACACCTTC. This translates into CASSPCGNRPYGYTF.

The CDR3 spells CASRRDSEQYF. The CDR3 DNA sequence: TGTGCCAGCAGACGAGACAGTGAGCAGTACTTC. This chain connects TRBV6-1 to TRBJ2-7; tentatively, D is TRBD1 (5 bases). Germline V gene lookup returns CDR1 MNHNS and CDR2 SASEGT. Trimming took off 6 bases at V and 7 bases at J, with 10 bases between the two ends. The CDR3 loop spans 11 amino acids.

The rearrangement joins TRBV5-4 to TRBJ2-7; TRBD1 aligns across 9 bases. Germline V gene data show CDR1 as SGHNT and CDR2 as YYREEE (reference sequence). Trimming cost V 3 bases and J 3 bases; bases outside gene matches: 4. There are 14 residues in the CDR3. This CDR3 is CASSSGTGNYEQYF. The CDR3 nucleotides read TGTGCCAGCAGCTCCGGGACAGGGAACTACGAGCAGTACTTC.

The chain recombines TRBV6-2 or TRBV6-3 with TRBJ1-2; D is unclear. V was trimmed by 2 bases and J by 5 bases, leaving 12 bases between them. The CDR3 runs 14 residues. Germline CDR1 and CDR2: MNHEY and SVGEGT. The CDR3, as DNA: TGTGCCAGCAGTTACCGACTGGGCGGGTATGGCTACACCTTC. This sequence encodes CASSYRLGGYGYTF.

The chain carries TRBV7-8 and TRBJ1-2; D is ambiguous. This CDR3 is built from 16 residues. V lost 1 base to trimming and J lost 4 bases, with 16 bases between them. Per the germline V gene, CDR1 is SGHVS and CDR2 is FQNEAQ. Written as DNA, the CDR3 is TGTGCCAGCAGCTTAGTGCCCCCCGGCACGGCCTATGGCTACACCTTC. It specifies CASSLVPPGTAYGYTF. Looking up the rest from reference TRBV7-8 and TRBJ1-2 gives the full variable domain: GAGVSQSPRYKVAKRGQDVALRCDPISGHVSLFWYQQALGQGPEFLTYFQNEAQLDKSGLPSDRFFAERPEGSVSTLKIQRTQQEDSAVYLCASSLVPPGTAYGYTFGSGTRLTVV.

The chain carries TRBV28 and TRBJ1-6; 9 bases line up with TRBD1. Germline loops: CDR1 MDHEN, CDR2 SYDVKM. This CDR3 region has 14 residues. Trimming removed 6 bases from V and 10 bases from J; junction bases left unmatched: 7. In DNA, the CDR3 is TGTGCCAGCAGCAGCGGACAGGGGCGATCACCCCTCCACTTT. Protein product: CASSSGQGRSPLHF.

This chain joins TRBV6-5 and TRBJ1-4; 7 bases map to TRBD1. There are 13 residues in the CDR3. The V gene end was trimmed by 6 bases and the J gene end by 11 bases; junction bases not matched to a gene: 9. Germline V lookup: CDR1 MNHEY, CDR2 SVGAGI. CDR3 protein: CASSPMTGLKLFF. The CDR3 nucleotides are TGTGCCAGCAGCCCGATGACAGGGTTGAAACTGTTTTTT.

The chain couples TRBV28 to TRBJ2-1; 13 bases are shared with TRBD2. The germline CDR1 and CDR2 sequences are MDHEN and SYDVKM. CDR3 length: 15 amino acids. V was clipped by 6 bases and J by 6 bases; unmatched bases: 5. CDR3: CASSQLAGGFNEQFF. CDR3 nucleotides: TGTGCCAGCAGCCAACTAGCGGGGGGGTTCAATGAGCAGTTCTTC.

V gene TRBV21-1 combines with J gene TRBJ2-2; the table assigns TRBD1, which was not confirmed against the DNA. TRBV21-1 is flagged as a pseudogene. The CDR3 extends over 18 amino acids. CDR3 residues: CARNCEKVDRGFSGELFF. CDR3 nucleotides: TGTGCCAGGAATTGTGAGAAAGTGGACAGGGGTTTCTCCGGGGAGCTGTTTTTT.

The chain uses TRBV29-1 and TRBJ2-1; 7 bases match TRBD2. This CDR3 comprises 16 residues. With 4 bases clipped from V and 0 bases from J, the junction kept 9 bases outside the gene matches. Germline values: CDR1 SQVTM, CDR2 ANQGSEA. The CDR3 DNA reads TGCAGCGTTGCGGGCCTAGCGGCTGTCTCCTACAATGAGCAGTTCTTC. Residues: CSVAGLAAVSYNEQFF.

The V gene is TRBV19, the J gene TRBJ1-2; possible D gene TRBD1, 6 bases. The CDR3 has 15 residues. Trimming took 1 base from V and 3 from J, leaving 12 bases between them. Germline V gene lookup returns CDR1 LNHDA and CDR2 SQIVND (reference sequence). The CDR3 reads CASSIVNRDDYGYTF. CDR3 DNA: TGTGCCAGTAGTATAGTCAACAGGGATGACTATGGCTACACCTTC.

The genes are TRBV3-1 (or the pseudogene TRBV3-2) and TRBJ1-2, with D maybe TRBD1 (5 bases). The germline V and J ends were trimmed by 0 bases and 4 bases, with 12 bases remaining between them. The CDR3 has 15 residues. Germline CDR1 LGHDT, CDR2 YNNKEL (reference sequence). The CDR3 region has the DNA TGTGCCAGCAGCCAAGAAAGTGCGAGGGGCTATGGCTACACCTTC. It yields the protein CASSQESARGYGYTF.

This clone appeared a single time. This rearrangement joins TRBV3-1 (or the pseudogene TRBV3-2) to TRBJ2-3; no clear D gene. Trimming pared 4 bases from V and 5 bases from J, leaving 13 bases between. The V gene's germline CDR1 is LGHDT and CDR2 YNNKEL (reference sequence). This CDR3 is built from 14 residues. CDR3 DNA sequence: TGTGCCAGCAGCCTCCCGCAGGACGAAGATACGCAGTATTTT. Protein product: CASSLPQDEDTQYF.

The chain carries TRBV10-3 and TRBJ1-1, with 10 bases matching TRBD1. Germline V gene data show CDR1 as ENHRY and CDR2 as SYGVKD. Unmatched junction bases numbered 10, after V lost 5 bases and J lost 4 bases. This CDR3 has 16 amino acids. The CDR3 DNA reads as TGTGCCATCAGTACCGGGACAGGGGCCGGGGTCACTGAAGCTTTCTTT. Translation: CAISTGTGAGVTEAFF.

The rearrangement joins TRBV18 to TRBJ1-5; D gene unclear. The germline V and J ends were trimmed by 3 bases and 0 bases, with 0 bases remaining between them. Germline loops: CDR1 KGHSH, CDR2 LQKENI. This CDR3 is 12 amino acids long. This chain's CDR3 is CASSPSNQPQHF. The DNA for the CDR3 is TGTGCCAGCTCACCTAGCAATCAGCCCCAGCATTTT.

The sample holds one count of this clone. The chain employs TRBV19 and TRBJ1-2; no clear D. Trimming removed 3 bases at V and 1 base at J, with 15 bases between. This CDR3 region has 16 residues. Germline loops: CDR1 LNHDA, CDR2 SQIVND (reference sequence). Here the CDR3 reads CASSIYRAPLNYGYTF. In DNA, the CDR3 is TGTGCCAGTAGTATTTATCGGGCTCCCCTTAACTATGGCTACACCTTC.

The genes are TRBV10-1 and TRBJ1-5; perhaps TRBD1 as D (6 bases). Germline V lookup: CDR1 WNHNN, CDR2 SYGVQD (reference sequence). The CDR3 has 12 residues. Deletions cut 8 bases from V and 4 bases from J, with 9 bases between. The CDR3 protein is CASFTGNQPQHF. In DNA, the CDR3 is TGCGCCAGCTTTACAGGGAATCAGCCCCAGCATTTT.

V and J are TRBV9 and TRBJ1-4; no definite D call. V lost 3 bases and J 4 bases, leaving 10 bases between the germline ends. This CDR3 comprises 14 residues. CDR1 and CDR2 from the germline V gene are SGDLS and YYNGEE. The CDR3 loop reads CASSGKGHNEKLFF. The DNA of the CDR3 is TGTGCCAGCAGCGGAAAGGGTCATAATGAAAAACTGTTTTTT.